The 13 T cell receptor beta chains below all came from one sample that was sequenced in a study of blood T cells in healthy people across ages. Through a sample-barcoded 5' primer and a J-beta primer mix, a second PCR was run for 7 to 11 cycles. MiXCR was run by TCRdb on the 5' RACE reads, yielding one entry per CDR3 protein. The data contain approximately 600,000 distinct CDR3 sequences, roughly 58% of them singletons. The specimen sequenced was blood. All receptors derive from a man aged 55 to 70 in good health.

This chain connects TRBV5-4 to TRBJ2-1, with D hard to call. CDR3 length equals 16 residues. Per germline, CDR1 SGHNT and CDR2 YYREEE (reference sequence). The V end was cut by 4 bases, the J end by 5 bases, with 19 bases between. The CDR3 nucleotides are TGTGCCAGCAGCACGGGCCCCTTGGCGAGAAACAATGAGCAGTTCTTC. Amino acid sequence: CASSTGPLARNNEQFF.

In its sample, this clonotype was seen a few times. The genes are TRBV5-1 and TRBJ2-1, with D possibly TRBD2 on 6 matching bases. CDR3 length: 15 amino acids. The V end was cut by 0 bases, the J end by 9 bases, with 16 bases between. CDR1 and CDR2 (germline): SGHRS, YFSETQ. CDR3 coding DNA: TGCGCCAGCAGCTTGGCCCAGCGGCGGGGTAGTGAGCAGTTCTTC. It translates to CASSLAQRRGSEQFF. Combining the CDR3 with reference TRBV5-1 and TRBJ2-1 gives the whole variable domain KAGVTQTPRYLIKTRGQQVTLSCSPISGHRSVSWYQQTPGQGLQFLFEYFSETQRNKGNFPGRFSGRQFSNSRSEMNVSTLELGDSALYLCASSLAQRRGSEQFFGPGTRLTVL.

Notes on this clonotype: One end of the junction fails to match germline, which may point to a read error. V is TRBV4-2 and J is TRBJ2-7, with D possibly TRBD1 on 5 matching bases. TRBJ2-5 explains the end of the DNA better; the J call may be wrong. There are 14 residues in the CDR3. Germline CDR1 and CDR2: LGHNA and YNFKEQ. The DNA for the CDR3 is TGTGCCTGCAGCCAAGATAGCCACCAGGGGACCCAGTACTTC. Amino acids: CACSQDSHQGTQYF.

This clonotype was seen a handful of times. The chain carries TRBV20-1 and TRBJ2-5; 10 bases fit TRBD2. The germline V gene encodes CDR1 DFQATT and CDR2 SNEGSKA (reference sequence). The CDR3 consists of 15 residues. V trimming: 5 bases; J trimming: 3 bases; junction bases outside the gene matches: 9. The CDR3 loop reads CSAAERSGGEETQYF. The CDR3 coding sequence is TGCAGTGCTGCCGAGCGGAGCGGGGGGGAAGAGACCCAGTACTTC.

This rearrangement joins TRBV20-1 to TRBJ2-5; D uncertain. Germline CDR1 reads DFQATT; CDR2 reads SNEGSKA (reference sequence). The CDR3 has 15 amino acids. Trimming took off 3 bases at V and 1 base at J, with 15 bases between the two ends. For the CDR3, the DNA is TGCAGTGCTAGGGGTTGGGCACGGACCCAAGAGACCCAGTACTTC. This encodes CSARGWARTQETQYF.

Only one count was recorded for this clonotype. The CDR3 spells CASSSPQDFYNSPLHF. In nucleotides, the CDR3 is TGTGCCAGCAGTTCGCCTCAGGATTTCTATAATTCACCCCTCCACTTT. The chain couples TRBV28 to TRBJ1-6; D is uncertain. This CDR3 spans 16 amino acids. Trimming took 4 bases from V and 3 from J, leaving 13 bases between them. Looked up from germline, CDR1 is MDHEN and CDR2 is SYDVKM.

The chain joins TRBV5-1 to TRBJ2-5; no reliable D call. Looked up from germline, CDR1 is SGHRS and CDR2 is YFSETQ. The CDR3 sequence is 14 residues long. The V and J ends lost 3 bases and 0 bases respectively, with 9 bases between them. CDR3 sequence reads: CASSSSVNQETQYF. The DNA of the CDR3 is TGCGCCAGCAGCTCCTCGGTAAACCAAGAGACCCAGTACTTC.

The J gene is TRBJ2-3, the V gene TRBV12-3 or TRBV12-4; the match to TRBD1 covers 11 bases. This CDR3 is built from 16 residues. The V and J ends lost 6 bases and 4 bases, in that order; junction bases with no gene match: 9. The CDR3 DNA reads as TGTGCCAGCAGCTGGACAGGGGGCGGGATCGCAGATACGCAGTATTTT. Translating gives CASSWTGGGIADTQYF.

The chain recombines TRBV3-1 with TRBJ2-7; the match to TRBD2 covers 8 bases. This CDR3 is built from 15 residues. V was clipped by 5 bases and J by 3 bases; unmatched bases: 9. The germline V gene has CDR1 LGHDT and CDR2 YNNKEL (reference sequence). CDR3 DNA sequence: TGTGCCAGCAGCTTCCCAAGCGGGGGCTACTACGAGCAGTACTTC. Translation gives CASSFPSGGYYEQYF.

CDR3 DNA sequence: TGTGCCAGCAGAAAATCGACTAGCGGGAGGGCCGTAGAGACCCAGTACTTC. Protein: CASRKSTSGRAVETQYF. The V gene is TRBV6-6, the J gene TRBJ2-5; TRBD2 matches 14 bases. Looked up from germline, CDR1 is MNHNY and CDR2 is SVGAGI (reference sequence). The V and J ends lost 6 bases and 4 bases, in that order; junction bases with no gene match: 10. CDR3 size: 17 residues.

The V call is TRBV30, the J call TRBJ1-2; 7 bases map to TRBD1. The CDR3 has 13 amino acids. V dropped 5 bases and J dropped 8; count of bases not matched to a gene: 11. CDR1 and CDR2 from the germline V gene are GTSNPN and SVGIG (reference sequence). CDR3 amino acids: CAWGPTGVMGYTF. CDR3 DNA sequence: TGTGCCTGGGGCCCTACAGGGGTAATGGGCTACACCTTC.

This clonotype was recorded many times. The chain joins TRBV10-3 to TRBJ2-3; TRBD2 aligns across 12 bases. The CDR3 runs to 18 residues. V shed 7 bases and J 0 bases; nucleotides not matched to a gene: 11. Germline loops: CDR1 ENHRY, CDR2 SYGVKD. CDR3 nucleotide sequence: TGTGCCATCATTCGGAAGACTAGCGGGGGACCAAGCACAGATACGCAGTATTTT. Translating it yields CAIIRKTSGGPSTDTQYF.

As concerns this clonotype: A much larger clone sits a single nucleotide away, making a read error possible. The rearrangement joins TRBV10-3 to TRBJ2-1, with 9 bases that match TRBD2. This CDR3 comprises 12 residues. V was clipped by 7 bases and J by 6 bases; unmatched bases: 1. Per germline, CDR1 ENHRY and CDR2 SYGVKD. In nucleotides, the CDR3 is TGTGCCATCACGCGGGGGGGCAATGAGCAGTTCTTC. Translation gives CAITRGGNEQFF.